Following are 30 T cell receptor beta chains from one sample sequenced in a study of blood T cell repertoires in COVID-19. Assay: immunoSEQ multiplex PCR; the TCRdb copy retains only in-frame clones and omits some. The sample has around 70,000 clones; approximately 90% are singletons. The source material was peripheral blood. Source of these receptors: a man between 60 and 75 years old with acute or convalescent COVID-19.

V usage is TRBV5-1 and J usage is TRBJ1-2; 8 nucleotides agree with TRBD1. J gave up 5 bases and V 3 bases, and 12 bases lay outside the gene matches. Germline V lookup: CDR1 SGHRS, CDR2 YFSETQ. The CDR3 totals 16 residues. The CDR3 bases are TGCGCCAGCAGCTCCCACCAGGGGGCCCGAGGGTATGGCTACACCTTC. It codes for CASSSHQGARGYGYTF.

The chain has TRBV9 and TRBJ1-5, with TRBD1 matching 9 bases. This CDR3 has 15 residues. The germline V gene encodes CDR1 SGDLS and CDR2 YYNGEE. V lost 2 bases to trimming and J lost 3 bases; unmatched junction nucleotides: 3. Here the CDR3 reads CASSVGTGINQPQHF. CDR3 sequence (DNA): TGTGCCAGCAGCGTCGGGACAGGGATCAATCAGCCCCAGCATTTT.

The genes are TRBV9 and TRBJ1-2; no clear D gene. This CDR3 has 14 residues. The germline V gene encodes CDR1 SGDLS and CDR2 YYNGEE. V was trimmed by 0 bases and J by 0 bases, leaving 6 bases between them. CDR3 region: CASSVGGANYGYTF. CDR3 in DNA: TGTGCCAGCAGCGTAGGGGGAGCTAACTATGGCTACACCTTC. Variable domain in full (rest from reference TRBV9 and TRBJ1-2): DSGVTQTPKHLITATGQRVTLRCSPRSGDLSVYWYQQSLDQGLQFLIQYYNGEERAKGNILERFSAQQFPDLHSELNLSSLELGDSALYFCASSVGGANYGYTFGSGTRLTVV.

This chain joins TRBV28 and TRBJ1-2; D not resolved. From germline, CDR1 is MDHEN and CDR2 SYDVKM. The CDR3 loop spans 12 amino acids. The V end lost 2 bases, the J end lost 5 bases, and 6 bases lay between the germline ends. The CDR3, as DNA: TGTGCCAGCAGTTTAGGAGGGTATGGCTACACCTTC. Its translation: CASSLGGYGYTF.

This chain joins TRBV6-5 and TRBJ2-7, with a possible D match to TRBD2 (6 bases). The germline V gene encodes CDR1 MNHEY and CDR2 SVGAGI. The CDR3 loop spans 13 amino acids. V was clipped by 3 bases and J by 6 bases, with 12 bases between them. The CDR3 region has the DNA TGTGCCAGCAGTTATACCCACGGGGGCGAGCAGTACTTC. Its protein is CASSYTHGGEQYF.

The chain carries TRBV5-4 and TRBJ2-1, with D tentatively TRBD1 (5 bases). This CDR3 is built from 13 residues. Germline CDR1 reads SGHNT; CDR2 reads YYREEE (reference sequence). Trimming left V 5 bases short and J 8 bases short, with 14 bases between. The CDR3 sequence: CASRHRIGDEQFF. CDR3 DNA: TGTGCCAGCAGACACAGGATTGGCGATGAGCAGTTCTTC. Full variable domain (remainder filled in from reference TRBV5-4 and TRBJ2-1): ETGVTQSPTHLIKTRGQQVTLRCSSQSGHNTVSWYQQALGQGPQFIFQYYREEENGRGNFPPRFSGLQFPNYSSELNVNALELDDSALYLCASRHRIGDEQFFGPGTRLTVL.

The V gene is TRBV2, the J gene TRBJ1-1, with D unclear. The germline V gene encodes CDR1 SNHLY and CDR2 FYNNEI. The V end lost 0 bases, the J end lost 11 bases, and 10 bases lay between the germline ends. The length of the CDR3 is 12 residues. DNA for the CDR3: TGTGCCAGCAGTGAAGCGTTCGGCAGGGCTTTCTTT. It specifies CASSEAFGRAFF.

This clone was recorded only once. J is TRBJ2-2 and V is TRBV5-1; TRBD1 aligns across 10 bases. CDR3 size: 15 residues. In germline, CDR1 is SGHRS, CDR2 YFSETQ. V lost 3 bases, J lost 5 bases, and 4 bases stayed unmatched. The CDR3 is CASSYGQGGTGELFF. CDR3 bases: TGCGCCAGCAGCTACGGACAGGGGGGTACCGGGGAGCTGTTTTTT.

The chain uses TRBV6-4 and TRBJ1-4; 7 bases map to TRBD1. CDR3 length: 13 residues. After removal of 6 bases from V and 8 bases from J, the junction contained 6 bases not matched to a gene. Germline CDR1 is MRHNA and CDR2 is SNTAGT. CDR3 in amino acids: CASSQGVGEKLFF. DNA of the CDR3: TGTGCCAGCAGCCAGGGGGTCGGAGAAAAACTGTTTTTT.

The chain employs TRBV29-1 and TRBJ1-2, with TRBD1 matching 9 bases. The CDR3 length is 14 residues. V trimming: 0 bases; J trimming: 8 bases; junction bases outside the gene matches: 7. Germline values: CDR1 SQVTM, CDR2 ANQGSEA. This chain's CDR3 is CSVEDTGGPRGYTF. The CDR3 region has the DNA TGCAGCGTTGAAGATACAGGGGGCCCTCGGGGCTACACCTTC.

In DNA, the CDR3 is TGTGCCAGCAGAGGGGGGGCTAATGAAAAACTGTTTTTT. It specifies CASRGGANEKLFF. The V and J genes are TRBV25-1 and TRBJ1-4; D possibly corresponds to TRBD1 (6 bases). Trimming took off 6 bases at V and 3 bases at J, with 8 bases between the two ends. Germline V lookup: CDR1 MGHDK, CDR2 SYGVNS. This CDR3 region has 13 residues. The full variable domain, its missing parts supplied by reference TRBV25-1 and TRBJ1-4, is EADIYQTPRYLVIGTGKKITLECSQTMGHDKMYWYQQDPGMELHLIHYSYGVNSTEKGDLSSESTVSRIRTEHFPLTLESARPSHTSQYLCASRGGANEKLFFGSGTQLSVL.

This clone has a single count. The chain has TRBV19 and TRBJ1-5, with no clear D. The length of the CDR3 is 14 residues. Germline V gives CDR1 LNHDA, CDR2 SQIVND (reference sequence). The ends were cut back, 4 bases at V and 6 bases at J, with 13 bases in the middle. CDR3 amino acids: CASSTYTAAQPQHF. The CDR3 nucleotides read TGTGCCAGTAGTACGTACACAGCGGCTCAGCCCCAGCATTTT.

This clone appeared a few times. V is TRBV19 and J is TRBJ1-5; D not resolved. Germline-derived CDR1 and CDR2 are LNHDA and SQIVND (reference sequence). The length of the CDR3 is 13 residues. V lost 5 bases and J lost 4, with 9 bases in between. The CDR3 region has the DNA TGTGCCAGTAGTTCTCAGGTTAATCAGCCCCAGCATTTT. Amino acid sequence: CASSSQVNQPQHF. The full variable domain, its missing parts supplied by reference TRBV19 and TRBJ1-5, is DGGITQSPKYLFRKEGQNVTLSCEQNLNHDAMYWYRQDPGQGLRLIYYSQIVNDFQKGDIAEGYSVSREKKESFPLTVTSAQKNPTAFYLCASSSQVNQPQHFGDGTRLSIL.

The J gene is TRBJ2-1, the V gene TRBV2, with 10 bases that match TRBD2. The CDR3 runs to 15 residues. Germline values: CDR1 SNHLY, CDR2 FYNNEI. V shed 3 bases and J 9 bases; nucleotides not matched to a gene: 8. The DNA for the CDR3 is TGTGCCAGCAGTGACCCCACTCGACTAGCGGGTGAGCAGTTCTTC. Protein sequence: CASSDPTRLAGEQFF.

The chain couples TRBV14 to TRBJ1-1; 9 bases match TRBD1. The ends lost 11 bases at V and 5 bases at J; junction bases unmatched: 15. Germline V gives CDR1 SGHDN, CDR2 FVKESK. This CDR3 spans 15 amino acids. The CDR3 DNA reads as TGTGCCCCATACAGGGGGCTAAGTATATTGACTGAAGCTTTCTTT. This encodes CAPYRGLSILTEAFF.

The rearrangement joins TRBV5-4 to TRBJ2-5, with unresolved D. V was shortened by 1 base and J by 2 bases, with 6 bases between the two germline ends. Germline V gives CDR1 SGHNT, CDR2 YYREEE (reference sequence). The CDR3 totals 13 residues. CDR3 amino acids: CASSLNRQETQYF. For the CDR3, the DNA is TGTGCCAGCAGCTTGAACAGACAAGAGACCCAGTACTTC.

To note about this clone: Within the sample, other DNA sequences also encode this same CDR3. V is TRBV30 and J is TRBJ1-5; D might be TRBD1 (5 bases). V was trimmed by 0 bases and J by 4 bases, leaving 7 bases between them. Germline CDR1 reads GTSNPN; CDR2 reads SVGIG (reference sequence). The CDR3 is 13 residues long. The CDR3 region is CAWSVGGNQPQHF. Here the CDR3 DNA reads TGTGCCTGGAGTGTGGGGGGTAATCAGCCCCAGCATTTT.

The V and J genes are TRBV12-3 or TRBV12-4 and TRBJ1-2; D possibly corresponds to TRBD1 (5 bases). V was cut by 6 bases and J by 8 bases, with 16 bases left in between. The CDR3 totals 13 residues. The CDR3 sequence: CASSSQGIRGYTF. The CDR3 coding sequence is TGTGCCAGCAGCTCTCAGGGAATAAGGGGCTACACCTTC.

This CDR3 is CASSLSGNSNQPQHF. In nucleotides, the CDR3 is TGTGCCAGCAGTTTGTCGGGGAATAGCAATCAGCCCCAGCATTTT. This chain joins TRBV28 and TRBJ1-5, with D hard to call. Trimming took 3 bases from V and 0 from J, leaving 9 bases between them. The CDR3 length is 15 residues. The germline V gene has CDR1 MDHEN and CDR2 SYDVKM.

The chain joins TRBV7-8 to TRBJ1-5, with 7 nucleotides matching TRBD1. CDR3 length: 16 amino acids. Germline CDR1 SGHVS, CDR2 FQNEAQ. The V segment lost 5 bases and the J segment 1 base; nucleotides outside the gene matches: 8. The CDR3 protein is CASSPRQGRSNQPQHF. As DNA, the CDR3 is TGTGCCAGCAGCCCAAGACAGGGACGGAGCAATCAGCCCCAGCATTTT.

The rearrangement joins TRBV5-3 to TRBJ2-1, with D possibly TRBD2 on 6 matching bases. TRBV5-3 is annotated as an ORF whose role is uncertain. Trimming took 4 bases from V and 2 from J, leaving 19 bases between them. CDR3 length equals 17 residues. CDR3 residues: CARSPRSEGITYNEQFF. The CDR3 nucleotides read TGTGCCAGAAGCCCCCGATCGGAGGGAATCACCTACAATGAGCAGTTCTTC.

The chain uses TRBV6-5 and TRBJ1-2, with D possibly being TRBD1 (5 bases). V shed 6 bases and J shed 1 base, with 15 bases lying between them. The CDR3 totals 15 residues. Per germline, CDR1 MNHEY and CDR2 SVGAGI. DNA of the CDR3: TGTGCCAGCAGCCAAGACAGCCTCGTTAACTATGGCTACACCTTC. It is translated as CASSQDSLVNYGYTF.

The chain recombines TRBV19 with TRBJ1-6; 7 bases are shared with TRBD1. The CDR3 is 14 amino acids. In germline, CDR1 is LNHDA, CDR2 SQIVND (reference sequence). J gave up 6 bases and V 5 bases, and 4 bases lay outside the gene matches. The CDR3 DNA sequence: TGTGCCAGTAGTGAAGCAGGGGGTAATTCACCCCTCCACTTT. It codes for CASSEAGGNSPLHF.

The CDR3 coding sequence is TGTGCCTCGGATAGGGACAGGGGGTGCGGGAATTCACCCCTCCACTTT. Translated: CASDRDRGCGNSPLHF. The V and J genes are TRBV7-3 and TRBJ1-6; 11 bases agree with TRBD1. CDR3 size: 16 residues. V was clipped by 11 bases and J by 7 bases; unmatched bases: 13. The germline gives CDR1 SGHTA, CDR2 FQGTGA.

This rearrangement joins TRBV5-3 to TRBJ1-4; a weak D match, TRBD1 (5 bases). TRBV5-3 is designated an ORF whose function remains uncertain. Trimming took off 0 bases at V and 2 bases at J, with 5 bases between the two ends. CDR3 length: 14 amino acids. CDR3 loop: CARSLDRTNEKLFF. CDR3 coding DNA: TGTGCCAGAAGCTTGGACAGGACTAATGAAAAACTGTTTTTT.

The gene calls are TRBV6-5 and TRBJ2-1, with 7 bases matching TRBD1. With V trimmed by 6 bases and J by 6 bases, 5 bases remained unmatched. Germline CDR1 MNHEY, CDR2 SVGAGI. CDR3 length: 13 amino acids. DNA of the CDR3: TGTGCCAGCAGGCCGACAGGGCTCAATGAGCAGTTCTTC. Translation gives CASRPTGLNEQFF.

V gene TRBV7-9 combines with J gene TRBJ2-5, with a weak D call TRBD2 (5 bases). The germline V gene encodes CDR1 SEHNR and CDR2 FQNEAQ (reference sequence). Trimming cost V 4 bases and J 2 bases, with 17 bases left between them. The CDR3 covers 16 residues. CDR3 region: CASSYSGIGVQETQYF. Here the CDR3 DNA reads TGTGCCAGCAGCTATAGTGGAATCGGGGTACAAGAGACCCAGTACTTC. The variable domain in full, completed from reference TRBV7-9 and TRBJ2-5, reads DTGVSQNPRHKITKRGQNVTFRCDPISEHNRLYWYRQTLGQGPEFLTYFQNEAQLEKSRLLSDRFSAERPKGSFSTLEIQRTEQGDSAMYLCASSYSGIGVQETQYFGPGTRLLVL.

V is TRBV18 and J is TRBJ2-3; 7 bases align to TRBD2. The CDR3 length is 16 residues. Germline V gene data show CDR1 as KGHSH and CDR2 as LQKENI. Germline trimming cut 2 bases from V and 4 bases from J; bases unmatched to any gene: 9. CDR3 nucleotide sequence: TGTGCCAGCTCACCAGGGTCGACTAGCTGGGCAGATACGCAGTATTTT. It specifies CASSPGSTSWADTQYF.

This clone appeared once. The J gene is TRBJ2-6, the V gene TRBV30; D perhaps matches TRBD1 (5 bases). V lost 0 bases to trimming and J lost 0 bases, with 9 bases between them. Germline CDR1 is GTSNPN and CDR2 is SVGIG (reference sequence). This CDR3 comprises 16 residues. CDR3 nucleotides: TGTGCCTGGAGTGTACAGGCGGCCTCTGGGGCCAACGTCCTGACTTTC. Residues: CAWSVQAASGANVLTF.

This chain joins TRBV7-9 and TRBJ2-3; 7 positions agree with TRBD1. The germline CDR1 and CDR2 sequences are SEHNR and FQNEAQ (reference sequence). Germline trimming cut 8 bases from V and 5 bases from J; bases unmatched to any gene: 25. The CDR3 consists of 19 residues. CDR3 in DNA: TGTGCCAGCGGTGGGATGCGGGCAGGGGGACAAGGCACACGAGATACGCAGTATTTT. Protein sequence: CASGGMRAGGQGTRDTQYF.